The rows below give T cell receptor beta chains drawn from one sample of a study of cytomegalovirus exposure and HLA in healthy donors. Repertoires were generated with immunoSEQ multiplex PCR, while TCRdb's copy carries only in-frame clones and drops some. The sample shows approximately 120,000 clones, 73% of them seen only once. The specimen was PBMCs. These TCRs come from a man aged 55 to 70 in good health and CMV-seropositive. The CDR3 runs from the conserved cysteine through the conserved F or W. D genes are given only for firm matches. A row's size may be missing; if present it is once, few, many or a size class.

J gene	clone size	V gene	D gene	CDR3 DNA	CDR3 protein
TRBJ1-4	-	TRBV7-9	-	TGTGCCAGCAGCCCAAGTGAGGGTCTACGGGAAAAACTGTTTTTT	CASSPSEGLREKLFF
TRBJ1-4	few	TRBV6-6	-	TGTGCCAGCAGTTACGAAGGGAGAGGTGAAAAACTGTTTTTT	CASSYEGRGEKLFF
TRBJ1-6	few	TRBV19	-	TGTGCCAGTAGACAGAATTCACCCCTCCACTTT	CASRQNSPLHF
TRBJ2-1	-	TRBV7-8	-	TGTGCCAGCATCTCCCAGGAGGGGAGCTCCTACAATGAGCAGTTCTTC	CASISQEGSSYNEQFF
TRBJ2-5	-	TRBV5-4	-	TGTGCCAGCAGCTTGCGGACACAAGAGACCCAGTACTTC	CASSLRTQETQYF
TRBJ2-1	few	TRBV10-3	-	TGTGCTCAACGGGTTCATACCAGTTCCTACAATGAGCAGTTCTTC	CAQRVHTSSYNEQFF
TRBJ2-2	-	TRBV5-1	-	TGCGCCAGCAGCTCCGGGGTTGTAATGAACACCGGGGAGCTGTTTTTT	CASSSGVVMNTGELFF
TRBJ2-1	once	TRBV7-9	-	TGTGCCAGCAGCCCCTTGGGGGGTGGCTACAATGAGCAGTTCTTC	CASSPLGGGYNEQFF
TRBJ2-6	-	TRBV5-1	-	TGCGCCAGCAGTCTAAGCTCTGGGGCCAACGTCCTGACTTTC	CASSLSSGANVLTF
TRBJ1-5	-	TRBV7-9	-	TGTGCCAGCAGCCTATGGGGGGGGCCAGGGGGCAATCAGCCCCAGCATTTT	CASSLWGGPGGNQPQHF
TRBJ2-2	-	TRBV5-1	TRBD1	TGCGCCAGCAGTTTAGGGACAGGGGGCACCGGGGAGCTGTTTTTT	CASSLGTGGTGELFF
TRBJ2-3	-	TRBV4-2	TRBD1	TGTGCCAGCAGCCCGACAGGGGGTAGAGAAGATACGCAGTATTTT	CASSPTGGREDTQYF
TRBJ2-2	-	TRBV9	TRBD2	TGTGCCAGCAGCGTAGCTTCGGGAGGGACCGGGGAGCTGTTTTTT	CASSVASGGTGELFF